Listed here are 21 T cell receptor beta chains from one sample, sequenced in a study of Ad26.COV2.S vaccination and SARS-CoV-2 variants. Treatment described: some 20 received Ad26.COV2.S at low or high dose, single or two shots; about 5 received placebo; per-sample allocation not given. The samples date from day 63 after the first vaccine or placebo injection. TCRdb's copy holds only in-frame clones and misses some; the assay was immunoSEQ multiplex PCR. Of fewer than 900,000 clones in the sample, more than 80% were seen once. Sequencing was performed on peripheral blood, taken in a trial of Ad26.COV2.S vaccine versus placebo. The receptor set was obtained from a person between 18 and 60 years old who received the Ad26.COV2.S COVID-19 vaccine or a placebo.

The chain couples TRBV3-1 (or the pseudogene TRBV3-2) to TRBJ2-4; D is perhaps TRBD1 (5 bases). Germline V gene data show CDR1 as LGHDT and CDR2 as YNNKEL (reference sequence). The CDR3 has 17 amino acids. Trimming took off 0 bases at V and 1 base at J, with 13 bases between the two ends. The CDR3: CASSQDRSSGAKNIQYF. CDR3 bases: TGTGCCAGCAGCCAAGATCGTTCCTCAGGGGCCAAAAACATTCAGTACTTC.

V usage is TRBV5-5 and J usage is TRBJ2-1, with unresolved D. Germline assignment: CDR1 SGHKS and CDR2 YYEKEE (reference sequence). Between the trimmed V and J ends, which lost 2 bases and 5 bases, there was a span of 8 bases. The CDR3 length is 13 residues. The CDR3 loop reads CASSFPMHNEQFF. In DNA form, the CDR3 reads TGTGCCAGCAGCTTCCCAATGCACAATGAGCAGTTCTTC.

The chain couples TRBV7-2 to TRBJ2-1, with D tentatively TRBD1 (5 bases). The CDR3 contains 17 residues. Germline assignment: CDR1 SGHTA and CDR2 FQGNSA. Trimming pared 2 bases from V and 0 bases from J, leaving 14 bases between. CDR3 residues: CASSLRPQGSSYNEQFF. Written as DNA, the CDR3 is TGTGCCAGCAGCTTACGGCCCCAGGGCAGCTCCTACAATGAGCAGTTCTTC.

V gene TRBV3-1 (or the pseudogene TRBV3-2) combines with J gene TRBJ2-2; 13 nucleotides agree with TRBD2. Germline V gene sequence: CDR1 LGHDT, CDR2 YNNKEL (reference sequence). The CDR3 has 18 amino acids. Trimming took 1 base from V and 5 from J; bases not matched to a gene: 7. The CDR3 spells CASSQVRTSGRVTGELFF. CDR3 bases: TGTGCCAGCAGCCAAGTCCGGACTAGCGGGAGAGTTACCGGGGAGCTGTTTTTT.

The chain links TRBV6-1 to TRBJ2-7; D remains unclear. This CDR3 has 14 residues. V was clipped by 0 bases and J by 4 bases, with 10 bases between them. In germline, CDR1 is MNHNS, CDR2 SASEGT. The CDR3 DNA reads as TGTGCCAGCAGTGAAGCGGGTAGGCAGTACGAGCAGTACTTC. Protein: CASSEAGRQYEQYF.

This clone was observed once. The rearrangement links TRBV9 to TRBJ1-4; 10 bases align to TRBD1. This CDR3 has 16 residues. The junction had 8 bases not matched to a gene; V was cut back by 4 bases and J by 5 bases. Germline V gene sequence: CDR1 SGDLS, CDR2 YYNGEE. CDR3 residues: CASSKFQDRGNEKLFF. For the CDR3, the DNA is TGTGCCAGCAGCAAATTTCAGGACAGGGGGAATGAAAAACTGTTTTTT.

This rearrangement joins TRBV10-1 to TRBJ2-7; maybe TRBD1 (6 bases). Germline V gives CDR1 WNHNN, CDR2 SYGVQD (reference sequence). The CDR3 is 14 residues long. The V end was cut by 1 base, the J end by 1 base, with 8 bases between. DNA for the CDR3: TGCGCCAGCAGTGAGTACAGGGAATCCTACGAGCAGTACTTC. Its protein product is CASSEYRESYEQYF.

The chain carries TRBV6-4 and TRBJ2-1, with a possible D match to TRBD2 (5 bases). This CDR3 is 13 amino acids long. Germline CDR1 and CDR2: MRHNA and SNTAGT. Trimming took 6 bases from V and 4 from J, leaving 10 bases between them. The CDR3 loop reads CASSSGFYNEQFF. In nucleotides, the CDR3 is TGTGCCAGCAGCTCGGGATTTTACAATGAGCAGTTCTTC.

V gene TRBV24-1 combines with J gene TRBJ1-1; D is possibly TRBD1 (5 bases). V lost 5 bases to trimming and J lost 3 bases, with 15 bases between them. The CDR3 runs 15 residues. The germline V gene has CDR1 KGHDR and CDR2 SFDVKD. The CDR3 DNA sequence: TGTGCCACCAGTGCAGGGAAGGGCTTGGACACTGAAGCTTTCTTT. As protein: CATSAGKGLDTEAFF.

The rearrangement links TRBV20-1 to TRBJ2-5; 9 nucleotides line up with TRBD2. The CDR3 covers 15 residues. J gave up 4 bases and V 3 bases, and 9 bases lay outside the gene matches. Germline assignment: CDR1 DFQATT and CDR2 SNEGSKA (reference sequence). CDR3 sequence (DNA): TGCAGTGCTAGTAGCCCTAGCGGGGAGGGAGAGACCCAGTACTTC. It encodes CSASSPSGEGETQYF.

The chain is built from TRBV15 and TRBJ2-3; 8 nucleotides line up with TRBD1. CDR1 is LNHNV and CDR2 is YYDKDF in the germline V gene (reference sequence). Trimming removed 4 bases from V and 0 bases from J; junction bases left unmatched: 15. The CDR3 length is 19 residues. The CDR3 nucleotides are TGTGCCACCAGCACATCGACAGGGGATCAGGGTTTGAGCACAGATACGCAGTATTTT. Translated: CATSTSTGDQGLSTDTQYF.

This chain uses TRBV7-8 with TRBJ1-3; 7 bases align to TRBD1. J gave up 3 bases and V 4 bases, and 9 bases lay outside the gene matches. The CDR3 length is 16 residues. Germline V gene sequence: CDR1 SGHVS, CDR2 FQNEAQ. CDR3 nucleotides: TGTGCCAGCAGCTCCCCTAGAGACAGGGTTGGAAACACCATATATTTT. This codes for CASSSPRDRVGNTIYF.

V and J are TRBV6-6 and TRBJ1-5; TRBD1 agrees at 8 bases. J lost 6 bases, V lost 5 bases, and 9 bases had no gene match. Germline V gene sequence: CDR1 MNHNY, CDR2 SVGAGI (reference sequence). The CDR3 totals 15 residues. CDR3 amino acids: CASSTGRDRLQPQHF. In DNA form, the CDR3 reads TGTGCCAGCAGTACAGGCCGGGACAGGCTTCAGCCCCAGCATTTT.

The chain is built from TRBV3-1 (or the pseudogene TRBV3-2) and TRBJ2-3; no definite D call. CDR1 LGHDT and CDR2 YNNKEL come from the germline V gene (reference sequence). The CDR3 sequence is 18 residues long. V lost 3 bases, J lost 4 bases, and 23 bases lay in between. The CDR3 nucleotides read TGTGCCAGCAGCCACGGCTTTGCGAGCCCCACTCTTCCAGATACGCAGTATTTT. Its translation is CASSHGFASPTLPDTQYF.

The chain recombines TRBV19 with TRBJ2-5, with D possibly matching TRBD1 (5 bases). V lost 5 bases to trimming and J lost 5 bases, with 9 bases between them. This CDR3 comprises 12 residues. Germline V gene sequence: CDR1 LNHDA, CDR2 SQIVND (reference sequence). In DNA, the CDR3 is TGTGCCAGTAGTCCAGGGTGGGAGACCCAGTACTTC. It is translated as CASSPGWETQYF.

The rearrangement links TRBV25-1 to TRBJ1-2; D unclear. V was clipped by 6 bases and J by 5 bases, with 22 bases between them. The germline CDR1 and CDR2 sequences are MGHDK and SYGVNS. The CDR3 runs to 16 residues. The CDR3 sequence is CASSPSGPRRIYGYTF. The CDR3 DNA reads TGTGCCAGCAGCCCCAGTGGTCCCAGGCGCATTTATGGCTACACCTTC.

The chain is built from TRBV10-3 and TRBJ1-4; TRBD1 matches 9 bases. Looked up from germline, CDR1 is ENHRY and CDR2 is SYGVKD. V was clipped by 0 bases and J by 5 bases; unmatched bases: 4. This CDR3 has 16 amino acids. The CDR3 bases are TGTGCCATCAGTGAGTCTAGGACAGGGGTAAATGAAAAACTGTTTTTT. It is translated as CAISESRTGVNEKLFF.

The chain recombines TRBV6-6 with TRBJ1-1; 11 bases match TRBD1. The germline gives CDR1 MNHNY, CDR2 SVGAGI (reference sequence). J was trimmed by 6 bases and V by 0 bases; bases with no gene match: 3. This CDR3 is 15 amino acids long. CDR3 bases: TGTGCCAGCAGTTACTCCCCGGGACAGGGGGCTGAAGCTTTCTTT. It is translated as CASSYSPGQGAEAFF.

This rearrangement joins TRBV11-2 to TRBJ2-5, with TRBD2 identical over 8 bases. CDR3 length equals 14 residues. Trimming removed 3 bases from V and 4 bases from J; junction bases left unmatched: 4. CDR1 and CDR2 from the germline V gene are SGHAT and FQNNGV. The CDR3 protein is CASSFSGDRETQYF. DNA for the CDR3: TGTGCCAGCAGCTTTAGCGGGGATAGAGAGACCCAGTACTTC.

This chain connects TRBV18 to TRBJ1-6, with D hard to call. CDR1 is KGHSH and CDR2 is LQKENI in the germline V gene. Trimming cost V 3 bases and J 13 bases, with 16 bases left between them. The CDR3 contains 14 residues. CDR3 in DNA: TGTGCCAGCTCACCTCAGGACTACGGCCTCCCCCTCCACTTT. Protein: CASSPQDYGLPLHF.

This chain connects TRBV18 to TRBJ2-1, with D possibly TRBD2 on 6 matching bases. V dropped 0 bases and J dropped 12 bases, with 15 bases sitting between them. Germline lookup yields CDR1 KGHSH and CDR2 LQKENI. This CDR3 is 14 amino acids long. CDR3 DNA: TGTGCCAGCTCACCACCGTCGGGGGTAACTGTGCAGTTCTTC. Encoded protein: CASSPPSGVTVQFF.